The clone carrying this T cell receptor beta chain has just a few counts. What it binds is not known. This sample stems from a study of blood T cells in healthy people across ages. Overall study results and limits: Diversity figures derived from one million T cells were judged to underestimate the true value. Per-million-T-cell TCR beta diversity fell roughly linearly with age. Whereas aged donors had fewer naive CD4+ cells, long-lived donors had more of them and higher diversity.

PCR was performed a second time for about 7 to 11 cycles using a sample-barcoded 5' primer and a J-beta primer mix. Each CDR3 protein is one row after TCRdb ran MiXCR on the 5' RACE reads. The sample has 550,000 to 600,000 distinct CDR3 sequences; 25% to 30% are singletons. Per sample, no less than 5.5 micrograms of total RNA were extracted. V lost 4 bases and J 8 bases, leaving 11 bases between the germline ends. Germline CDR1 MNHEY, CDR2 SMNVEV (reference sequence). CDR3 length: 13 amino acids. The chain combines TRBV27 with TRBJ1-4; the D is unclear. The TCR comes from an older woman in good health. The sequenced sample consisted of blood. CDR3 DNA: TGTGCCAGCAGTTCCTCCCTCCCAGAAAAACTGTTTTTT. Encoded protein: CASSSSLPEKLFF.